A selection of T cell receptor beta chains follows, all from one sample in a study of shared clonotypes between healthy human individuals. Produced via immunoSEQ multiplex PCR; TCRdb's table is partial and in-frame only. The sample shows fewer than 400,000 clones, around two thirds of them seen only once. Sequencing was performed on memory CD4+ T cells sorted from blood. These receptors all come from a man younger than 40 in good health. CDR3s include the opening cysteine and the closing phenylalanine or tryptophan. A D gene is named only where the DNA matches it firmly. For some rows the clone size is stated as once, few or many, or as a class when expanded; others skip it.

abundance,j_gene,d_gene,v_gene,CDR3aa,CDR3nt
-,TRBJ2-7,-,TRBV5-1,CASSIRLNYEQYF,TGCGCCAGCAGCATTCGACTGAACTACGAGCAGTACTTC
-,TRBJ1-2,-,TRBV7-8,CASSLVRVGYGYTF,TGTGCCAGCAGCTTAGTTCGGGTTGGCTATGGCTACACCTTC
-,TRBJ2-7,TRBD2,TRBV11-2,CASSPINRLAGASYEQYF,TGTGCCAGCAGCCCAATAAACCGACTAGCGGGAGCATCCTACGAGCAGTACTTC
-,TRBJ2-3,-,TRBV18,CASSPLQGTDTQYF,TGTGCCAGCTCACCACTCCAGGGGACAGATACGCAGTATTTT
-,TRBJ2-1,TRBD2,TRBV6-1,CASTLAGVEVF,TGTGCCAGCACACTAGCGGGAGTGGAGGTCTTC
-,TRBJ2-5,-,TRBV5-4,CASRARQETQYF,TGTGCCAGCAGGGCTCGGCAAGAGACCCAGTACTTC
-,TRBJ1-2,-,TRBV28,CASSYISSNGYTF,TGTGCCAGCAGTTACATTAGCTCTAATGGCTACACCTTC
many,TRBJ2-1,-,TRBV20-1,CSARPRVEQFF,TGCAGTGCTCGCCCGAGGGTTGAGCAGTTCTTC
-,TRBJ2-7,TRBD1,TRBV29-1,CSVSGTGGREQYF,TGCAGCGTCTCCGGGACAGGGGGACGGGAGCAGTACTTC
-,TRBJ1-2,-,TRBV5-5,CASSSGRVQAVYGYTF,TGTGCCAGCAGCTCGGGTCGGGTGCAGGCCGTCTATGGCTACACCTTC
-,TRBJ2-7,TRBD2,TRBV5-4,CASRDGTSASYEQYF,TGTGCCAGCAGAGATGGGACTAGCGCCTCCTACGAGCAGTACTTC
-,TRBJ1-2,-,TRBV28,CASSLTGSGGYTF,TGTGCCAGCTCCTTAACAGGGAGTGGCGGCTACACCTTC
-,TRBJ2-1,TRBD1,TRBV19,CASSIDQGANDEQFF,TGTGCCAGTAGTATAGATCAGGGGGCTAACGATGAGCAGTTCTTC
-,TRBJ2-5,-,TRBV2,CASSQVKGQETQYF,TGTGCCAGCAGTCAGGTCAAGGGCCAAGAGACCCAGTACTTC
-,TRBJ2-7,-,TRBV5-1,CASSLIRGRDEQYF,TGCGCCAGCAGCTTAATTCGGGGCCGCGACGAGCAGTACTTC
-,TRBJ2-5,TRBD2,TRBV2,CASKAGVGETQYF,TGTGCCAGCAAGGCGGGAGTAGGAGAGACCCAGTACTTC
-,TRBJ1-2,-,TRBV28,CASSPGGRNYGYTF,TGTGCCAGCAGTCCCGGGGGCCGGAACTATGGCTACACCTTC
-,TRBJ2-1,-,TRBV14,CASSARDSFYNEQFF,TGTGCCAGCAGCGCCCGGGACTCCTTCTACAATGAGCAGTTCTTC
-,TRBJ1-1,TRBD1,TRBV28,CASEVRGQAMNTEAFF,TGTGCCAGCGAGGTTCGGGGACAGGCTATGAACACTGAAGCTTTCTTT
-,TRBJ2-3,-,TRBV7-2,CASSLKVGRGDTQYF,TGTGCCAGCAGCTTAAAAGTCGGCCGGGGGGATACGCAGTATTTT
once,TRBJ1-4,-,TRBV29-1,CSVRTESEKLFF,TGCAGCGTTCGGACGGAAAGTGAAAAACTGTTTTTT
once,TRBJ2-5,TRBD1,TRBV6-6,CASSRDRGASETQYF,TGTGCCAGCAGTCGCGACAGGGGTGCTAGTGAGACCCAGTACTTC
-,TRBJ2-5,-,TRBV15,CATSRPRGQETQYF,TGTGCCACCAGCAGACCGCGGGGCCAAGAGACCCAGTACTTC
-,TRBJ2-2,TRBD2,TRBV5-6,CASSLLGLAGGPVGGELFF,TGTGCCAGCAGCTTGCTGGGACTAGCGGGAGGGCCGGTCGGCGGGGAGCTGTTTTTT
once,TRBJ2-5,TRBD1,TRBV29-1,CSVGTGVETQYF,TGCAGCGTTGGAACAGGGGTAGAGACCCAGTACTTC
-,TRBJ2-1,-,TRBV29-1,CSAGRVNEQFF,TGCAGCGCAGGCAGGGTCAATGAGCAGTTCTTC
-,TRBJ2-7,TRBD1,TRBV5-1,CASSLGFGGTGFQGVYEQYF,TGCGCCAGCAGCTTGGGATTTGGGGGGACAGGATTCCAAGGGGTTTACGAGCAGTACTTC
many,TRBJ2-1,TRBD2,TRBV5-1,CASSLDAGLSYNEQFF,TGCGCCAGCAGCTTGGACGCGGGACTATCCTACAATGAGCAGTTCTTC
-,TRBJ1-5,-,TRBV30,CAWSRKGGAGFEPQHF,TGTGCCTGGAGCCGTAAGGGGGGGGCCGGGTTTGAGCCCCAGCATTTT
-,TRBJ1-6,TRBD1,TRBV5-6,CASSGRTGAASPLHF,TGTGCCAGCAGCGGACGGACAGGGGCGGCCTCACCCCTCCACTTT
-,TRBJ2-3,-,TRBV29-1,CSGGSTDTQYF,TGCAGCGGAGGGAGCACAGATACGCAGTATTTT
few,TRBJ1-5,-,TRBV5-1,CASSPGGQDRPQHF,TGCGCCAGCAGTCCGGGCGGTCAGGATCGACCCCAGCATTTT
-,TRBJ1-1,TRBD1,TRBV18,CASLLTGGAVSEAFF,TGTGCCAGCTTACTGACAGGGGGCGCGGTCAGTGAAGCTTTCTTT
-,TRBJ2-7,-,TRBV5-5,CASSFQGFGEQYF,TGTGCCAGCAGCTTTCAAGGGTTTGGGGAGCAGTACTTC
-,TRBJ2-7,-,TRBV18,CASSLGRRGDEQYF,TGTGCCAGCTCTCTCGGACGGCGAGGGGACGAGCAGTACTTC
-,TRBJ2-2,-,TRBV5-1,CASSLQQNTGELFF,TGCGCCAGCAGCTTGCAACAGAACACCGGGGAGCTGTTTTTT
-,TRBJ2-6,-,TRBV6-1,CASSANPRAGANVLTF,TGTGCCAGCAGTGCCAACCCCAGGGCTGGGGCCAACGTCCTGACTTTC
few,TRBJ2-1,-,TRBV4-1,CASSLVGDEQFF,TGCGCCAGCAGCCTCGTAGGCGATGAGCAGTTCTTC
-,TRBJ2-3,-,TRBV29-1,CSASRGWDTDTQYF,TGCAGCGCAAGCAGGGGCTGGGACACAGATACGCAGTATTTT
-,TRBJ1-2,TRBD1,TRBV28,CASSLGQGGYGYTF,TGTGCCAGCAGCCTGGGACAGGGGGGCTATGGCTACACCTTC
-,TRBJ2-7,-,TRBV5-4,CASSLSSSLGAGGYEQYF,TGTGCCAGCAGCTTGTCGTCTTCCTTAGGAGCCGGCGGATACGAGCAGTACTTC
-,TRBJ2-1,TRBD2,TRBV27,CASSLGWLAGYNEQFF,TGTGCCAGCAGTTTAGGTTGGCTAGCGGGGTACAATGAGCAGTTCTTC
-,TRBJ2-7,TRBD1,TRBV5-6,CASSSRDRVHEQYF,TGTGCCAGCAGCTCCCGGGACAGGGTCCACGAGCAGTACTTC
-,TRBJ2-7,TRBD1,TRBV11-2,CASRNNRGREQYF,TGTGCCAGCAGGAACAACAGGGGACGCGAGCAGTACTTC
-,TRBJ1-2,TRBD1,TRBV2,CASSEPGQGGGYTF,TGTGCCAGCAGCGAACCGGGACAGGGTGGCGGCTACACCTTC